This record concerns one T cell receptor beta chain sequence. Its antigen is as yet unknown. This specimen belongs to a study of shared clonotypes between healthy human individuals. On the study more broadly: CD4 naive cells filled three plates per donor, CD4 memory three, CD8 naive two and CD8 memory one.

Findings and caveats of the study: How much donors shared clonotypes was expected to be affected by sequencing depth. Shared across a handful of donors were approximately 5% of the naive CD4 clonotypes.

Cells designated naive CD8 were CD45RO-negative and were positively selected for CCR7, with terminally differentiated effector memory CD45RA+ cells excluded. All donors were Caucasian adults living in Nashville, Tennessee. Germline V gives CDR1 SGHDT, CDR2 YYEEEE. After removal of 4 bases from V and 9 bases from J, the junction contained 7 bases not matched to a gene. The CDR3 loop spans 13 amino acids. Only in-frame clones appear in the TCRdb table, and some are missing; sequencing was by immunoSEQ multiplex PCR. The data hold hundreds of thousands of clones, with 96% observed a single time. The receptor was isolated from a man aged 25-45 years in good health. Sequences were obtained from naive CD8+ T cells sorted from blood. The chain carries TRBV5-6 and TRBJ2-7; the match to TRBD2 covers 10 bases. The CDR3: CASSVGTSERQYF. In nucleotides, the CDR3 is TGTGCCAGCAGCGTCGGGACTAGCGAGAGGCAGTACTTC.